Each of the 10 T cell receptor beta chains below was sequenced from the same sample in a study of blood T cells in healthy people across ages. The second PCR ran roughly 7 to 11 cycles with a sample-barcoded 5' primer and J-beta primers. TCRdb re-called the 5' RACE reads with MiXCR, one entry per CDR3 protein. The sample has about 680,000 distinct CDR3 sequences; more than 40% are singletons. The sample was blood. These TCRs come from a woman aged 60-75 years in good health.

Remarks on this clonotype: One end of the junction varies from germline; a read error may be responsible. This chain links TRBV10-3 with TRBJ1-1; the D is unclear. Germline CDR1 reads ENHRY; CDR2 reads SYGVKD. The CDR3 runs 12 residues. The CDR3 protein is CASSGGLAEAFF. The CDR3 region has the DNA TGTGCCAGCAGTGGCGGGCTTGCTGAAGCTTTCTTT.

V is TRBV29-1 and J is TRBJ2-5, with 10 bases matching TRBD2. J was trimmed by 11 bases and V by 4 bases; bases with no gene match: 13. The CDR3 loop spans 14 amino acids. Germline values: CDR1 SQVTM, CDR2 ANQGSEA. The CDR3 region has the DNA TGCAGCGTTGGGTCTAGCGGGAGTCGGTACGGGCAGTACTTC. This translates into CSVGSSGSRYGQYF.

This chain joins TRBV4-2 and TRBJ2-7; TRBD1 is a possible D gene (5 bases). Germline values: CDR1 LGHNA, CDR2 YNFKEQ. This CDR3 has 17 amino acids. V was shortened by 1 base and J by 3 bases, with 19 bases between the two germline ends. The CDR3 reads CASSQVLLRQRDYEQYF. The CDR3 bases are TGTGCCAGCAGCCAAGTTCTATTGAGACAGCGAGACTACGAGCAGTACTTC.

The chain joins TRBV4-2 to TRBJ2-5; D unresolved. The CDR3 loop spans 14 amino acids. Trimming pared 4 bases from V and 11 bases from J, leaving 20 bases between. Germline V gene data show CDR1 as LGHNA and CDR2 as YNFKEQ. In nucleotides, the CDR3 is TGTGCCAGCAGCCCTGGGCTGGATTCGAAAGAGCAGTACTTC. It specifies CASSPGLDSKEQYF.

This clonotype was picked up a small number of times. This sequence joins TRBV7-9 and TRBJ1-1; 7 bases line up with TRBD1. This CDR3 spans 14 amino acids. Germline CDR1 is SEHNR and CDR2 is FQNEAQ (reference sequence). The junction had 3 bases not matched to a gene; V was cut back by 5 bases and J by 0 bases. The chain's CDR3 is CASSADRLNTEAFF. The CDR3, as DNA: TGTGCCAGCAGCGCGGACAGGTTGAACACTGAAGCTTTCTTT.

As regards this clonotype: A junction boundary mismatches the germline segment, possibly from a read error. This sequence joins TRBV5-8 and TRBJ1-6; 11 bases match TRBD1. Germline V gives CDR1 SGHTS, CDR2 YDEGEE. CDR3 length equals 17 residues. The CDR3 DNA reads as TGTGTCAGCGATCCCGGGACAGGGGGCTCCTATAATTCACCCCTCCACTTT. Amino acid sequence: CVSDPGTGGSYNSPLHF.

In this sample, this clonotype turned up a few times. The CDR3 region is CASSPTLGLAATYEQYF. The CDR3 region has the DNA TGTGCCAGCAGCCCTACTTTAGGACTAGCGGCGACCTACGAGCAGTACTTC. V and J are TRBV6-2 or TRBV6-3 and TRBJ2-7; 10 positions agree with TRBD2. V lost 6 bases to trimming and J lost 2 bases; unmatched junction nucleotides: 13. Germline V gene lookup returns CDR1 MNHEY and CDR2 SVGEGT. This CDR3 has 17 residues.

CDR3 DNA: TGTGCCAGCAGTCAGAGCGGGTCCTACGAGCAGTACTTC. Translation gives CASSQSGSYEQYF. The V gene is TRBV6-6, the J gene TRBJ2-7, with D possibly matching TRBD2 (6 bases). Deletions cut 5 bases from V and 1 base from J, with 9 bases between. The germline gives CDR1 MNHNY, CDR2 SVGAGI (reference sequence). The CDR3 contains 13 residues.

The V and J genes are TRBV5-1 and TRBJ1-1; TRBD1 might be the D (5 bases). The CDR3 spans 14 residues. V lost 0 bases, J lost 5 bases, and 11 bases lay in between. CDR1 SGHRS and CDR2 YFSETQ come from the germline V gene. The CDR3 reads CASSLAGATTEAFF. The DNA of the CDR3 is TGCGCCAGCAGCTTGGCCGGGGCAACTACTGAAGCTTTCTTT.

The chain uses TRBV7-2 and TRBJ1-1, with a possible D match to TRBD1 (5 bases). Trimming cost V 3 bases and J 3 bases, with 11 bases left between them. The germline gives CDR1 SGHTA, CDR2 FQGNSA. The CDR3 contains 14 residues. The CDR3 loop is CASSFGAVDTEAFF. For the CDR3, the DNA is TGTGCCAGCAGCTTCGGGGCGGTCGACACTGAAGCTTTCTTT.